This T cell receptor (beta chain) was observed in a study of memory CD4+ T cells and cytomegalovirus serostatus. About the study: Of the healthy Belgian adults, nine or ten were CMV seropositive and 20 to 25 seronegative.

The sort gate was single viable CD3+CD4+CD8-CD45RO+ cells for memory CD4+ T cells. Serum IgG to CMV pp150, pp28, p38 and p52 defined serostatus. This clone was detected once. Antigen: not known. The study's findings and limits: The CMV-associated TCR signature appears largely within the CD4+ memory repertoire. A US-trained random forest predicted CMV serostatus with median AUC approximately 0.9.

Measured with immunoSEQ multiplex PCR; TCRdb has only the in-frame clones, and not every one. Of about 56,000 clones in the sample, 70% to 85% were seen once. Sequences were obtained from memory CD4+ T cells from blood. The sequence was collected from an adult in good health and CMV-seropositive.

Here the CDR3 reads CASSLSGENNEQYF. The CDR3 DNA reads TGTGCCAGCAGCTTATCGGGGGAGAATAACGAGCAGTACTTC. This chain uses TRBV11-3 with TRBJ2-7, with a possible D match to TRBD2 (6 bases). V was trimmed by 2 bases and J by 5 bases, leaving 13 bases between them. From germline, CDR1 is SGHNT and CDR2 YENEEA. The CDR3 extends over 14 amino acids.